This T cell receptor beta chain emerged from a study of CXCR3-negative and CXCR3-positive naive CD8 T cells. Libraries were UMI-labeled 5' RACE TRB cDNA. TCRdb re-called the 5' RACE reads and shows each CDR3 protein once, DNA omitted. The sample table sets out roughly 48,000 distinct CDR3 sequences. Researchers reported sorting every CD8+ T cell subset in triplicate, 250,000 to 300,000 cells per sort. Germline loops: CDR1 LNHDA, CDR2 SQIVND (reference sequence). The CDR3 extends over 16 amino acids. Remarks on this clonotype: No antigen is known for it.

The study, taken as a whole, reports: Surface CD5 looked about the same in the naive subsets, so the authors worked out TCR strength from TRB CDR3 properties.

The J gene is TRBJ2-1, the V gene TRBV19; TCRdb picks TRBD2, but there is no DNA to check that call. The clonotype originates from a human donor in good health. Some clones in this sample may be carry-over from other donors' samples. The sample consisted of memory CD8+ T cells from blood. The CDR3 here is CASSIGTRGRYNEQFF.